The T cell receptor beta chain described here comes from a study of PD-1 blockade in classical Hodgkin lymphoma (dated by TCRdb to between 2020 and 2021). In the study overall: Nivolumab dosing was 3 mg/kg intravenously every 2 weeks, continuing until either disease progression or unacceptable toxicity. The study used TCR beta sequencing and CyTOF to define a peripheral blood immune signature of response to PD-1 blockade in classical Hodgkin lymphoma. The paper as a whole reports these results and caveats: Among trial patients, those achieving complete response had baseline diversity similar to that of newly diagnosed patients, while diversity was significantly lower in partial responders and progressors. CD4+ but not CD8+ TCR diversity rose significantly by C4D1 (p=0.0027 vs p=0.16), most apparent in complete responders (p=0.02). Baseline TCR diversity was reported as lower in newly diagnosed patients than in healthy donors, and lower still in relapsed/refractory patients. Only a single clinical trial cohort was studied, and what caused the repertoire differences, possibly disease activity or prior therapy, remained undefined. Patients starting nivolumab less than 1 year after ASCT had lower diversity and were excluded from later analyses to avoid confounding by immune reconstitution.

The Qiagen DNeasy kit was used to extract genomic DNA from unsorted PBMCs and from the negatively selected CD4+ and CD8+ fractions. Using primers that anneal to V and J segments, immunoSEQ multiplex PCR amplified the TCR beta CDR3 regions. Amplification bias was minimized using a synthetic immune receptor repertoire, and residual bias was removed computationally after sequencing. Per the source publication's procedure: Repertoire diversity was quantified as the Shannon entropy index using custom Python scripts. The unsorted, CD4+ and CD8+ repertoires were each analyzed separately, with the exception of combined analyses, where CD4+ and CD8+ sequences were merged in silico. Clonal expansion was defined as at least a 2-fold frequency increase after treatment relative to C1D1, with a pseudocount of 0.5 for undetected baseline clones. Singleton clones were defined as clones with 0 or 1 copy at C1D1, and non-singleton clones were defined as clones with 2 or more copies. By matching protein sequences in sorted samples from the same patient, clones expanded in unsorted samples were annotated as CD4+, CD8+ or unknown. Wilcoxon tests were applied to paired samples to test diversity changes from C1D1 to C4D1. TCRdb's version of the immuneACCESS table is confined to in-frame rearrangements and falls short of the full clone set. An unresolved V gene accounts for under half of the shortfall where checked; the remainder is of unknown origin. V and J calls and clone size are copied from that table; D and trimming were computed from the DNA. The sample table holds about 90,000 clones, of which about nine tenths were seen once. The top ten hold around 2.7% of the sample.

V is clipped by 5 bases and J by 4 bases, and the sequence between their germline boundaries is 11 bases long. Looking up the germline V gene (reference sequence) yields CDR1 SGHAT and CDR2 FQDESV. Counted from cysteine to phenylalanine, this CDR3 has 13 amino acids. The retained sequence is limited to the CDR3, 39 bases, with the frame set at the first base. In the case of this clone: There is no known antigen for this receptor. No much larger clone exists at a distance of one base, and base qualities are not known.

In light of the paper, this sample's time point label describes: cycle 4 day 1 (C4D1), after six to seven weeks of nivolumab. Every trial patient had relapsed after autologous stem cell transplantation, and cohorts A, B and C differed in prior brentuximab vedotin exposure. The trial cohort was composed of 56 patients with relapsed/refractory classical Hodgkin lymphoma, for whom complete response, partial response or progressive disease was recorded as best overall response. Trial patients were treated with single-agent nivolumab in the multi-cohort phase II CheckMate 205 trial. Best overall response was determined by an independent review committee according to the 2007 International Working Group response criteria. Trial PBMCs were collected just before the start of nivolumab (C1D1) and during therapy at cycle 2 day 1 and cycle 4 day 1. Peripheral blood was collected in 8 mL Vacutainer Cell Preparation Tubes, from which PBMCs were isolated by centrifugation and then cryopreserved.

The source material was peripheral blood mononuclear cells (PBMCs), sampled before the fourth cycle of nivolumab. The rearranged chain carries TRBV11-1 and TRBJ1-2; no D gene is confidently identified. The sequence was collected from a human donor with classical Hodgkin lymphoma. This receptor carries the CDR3 CASSPRAGYGYTF. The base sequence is TGTGCCAGCAGCCCTCGGGCGGGCTATGGCTACACCTTC.